This is a list of T cell receptor beta chains from one sample in a study of blood T cell repertoires in COVID-19. TCRdb's table, derived via immunoSEQ multiplex PCR, lists solely in-frame clones and lacks some. The data contain 100,000 to 150,000 clones, 60% to 85% of them singletons. Sequenced sample: peripheral blood. The receptors were sampled from a man in his sixties or seventies with acute or convalescent COVID-19. Each CDR3 is given with its conserved first and last residue. A D gene is named only where the DNA matches it firmly. A row's size may be missing; if present it is once, few, many or a size class.

d_call clone_size j_call v_call cdr3_nt cdr3_aa
- - TRBJ1-1 TRBV9 TGTGCCAGCAGCGTAGAGGACATTATGAACACTGAAGCTTTCTTT CASSVEDIMNTEAFF
TRBD1 few TRBJ1-5 TRBV19 TGTGCCAGTAGTATAAGGACAGGGCCTCAGCCCCAGCATTTT CASSIRTGPQPQHF
TRBD1 few TRBJ2-5 TRBV5-1 TGCGCCAGCAGCCGGGACAGGGAAGAGACCCAGTACTTC CASSRDREETQYF
TRBD1 few TRBJ1-5 TRBV6-2/TRBV6-3 TGTGCCAGCAGTTACCTCGGACAGGCTGGCCAGCATTTT CASSYLGQAGQHF
- - TRBJ1-4 TRBV9 TGTGCCAGCAGCGAGGGCTGGTTGGGGAGAACTAATGAAAAACTGTTTTTT CASSEGWLGRTNEKLFF
- - TRBJ2-1 TRBV18 TGTGCCAGCTCACCCTTAGCGGACTTCCCCTACAATGAGCAGTTCTTC CASSPLADFPYNEQFF
- - TRBJ2-3 TRBV6-5 TGTGCCAGCAGTTACTCCGGGACTTCGCAGTATTTT CASSYSGTSQYF
TRBD2 - TRBJ2-7 TRBV6-5 TGTGCCAGCAGTTACTCGATAGCGGGCTCCTACGAGCAGTACTTC CASSYSIAGSYEQYF
TRBD1 - TRBJ2-7 TRBV6-5 TGTGCCAGCAGGAGGGACAGGAGAGCCTACGAGCAGTACTTC CASRRDRRAYEQYF
- - TRBJ2-1 TRBV27 TGTGCCAGCAGAAGAGAGGGGGTTGGGGTCAATGAGCAGTTCTTC CASRREGVGVNEQFF
TRBD2 - TRBJ2-2 TRBV19 TGTGCCAGTAGGGGGAGGGCCCGGACCGGGGAGCTGTTTTTT CASRGRARTGELFF
TRBD1 - TRBJ1-2 TRBV7-2 TGTGCCAGCAGCTTGTCAGGGGGCGCCGATGGCTACACCTTC CASSLSGGADGYTF
- once TRBJ2-3 TRBV14 TGTGCCAGCAGCCGTCAAGATACGCAGTATTTT CASSRQDTQYF
TRBD1 - TRBJ1-2 TRBV6-5 TGTGCCAGCAGTCCCGGGACAGGGGGCGTCTATGGCTACACCTTC CASSPGTGGVYGYTF
TRBD1 - TRBJ2-1 TRBV19 TGTGCCAGTAGTATTTGGGGACAGGGACACAATGAGCAGTTCTTC CASSIWGQGHNEQFF
- - TRBJ2-3 TRBV9 TGTGCCAGCAGCGAGCCCGAAATCACAGATACGCAGTATTTT CASSEPEITDTQYF
TRBD1 - TRBJ1-1 TRBV19 TGTGCCAGTAGGGACAGGGTGAACACTGAAGCTTTCTTT CASRDRVNTEAFF
TRBD1 - TRBJ2-6 TRBV30 TGTGCCTGGAGTGGACAGGGGGCGGCTGGGGCCAACGTCCTGACTTTC CAWSGQGAAGANVLTF
- few TRBJ2-7 TRBV3-1/TRBV3-2 TGTGCCAGCAGCCAATCCACTTCCTACGAGCAGTACTTC CASSQSTSYEQYF
TRBD2 - TRBJ2-1 TRBV7-9 TGTGCCAGCGGAGTAGCGGGAGCGGATGAGCAGTTCTTC CASGVAGADEQFF
- - TRBJ2-1 TRBV24-1 TGTGCCACCAGTGATTCCTCTGGGAGAGGAGCAATGAGGCGATTCTTC CATSDSSGRGAMRRFF
TRBD1 - TRBJ2-3 TRBV19 TGTGCCAGTAGTGTCACCGGGACAGGGACCGGGGAAGATACGCAGTATTTT CASSVTGTGTGEDTQYF
TRBD1 - TRBJ2-2 TRBV30 TGTGCCTGGGACAGGGTACAAACCGGGGAGCTGTTTTTT CAWDRVQTGELFF
- - TRBJ1-1 TRBV3-1/TRBV3-2 TGTGCCAGCAGCCGGGCCGGGACACAGAACACTGAAGCTTTCTTT CASSRAGTQNTEAFF
TRBD2 - TRBJ2-7 TRBV3-1/TRBV3-2 TGTGCCAGCACGAGCGGGACCTTCTCCTACGAGCAGTACTTC CASTSGTFSYEQYF
TRBD1 few TRBJ2-7 TRBV7-9 TGTGCCAGCAGCCCAGACAGGGGAAGCCTCGACGAGCAGTACTTC CASSPDRGSLDEQYF
- few TRBJ1-6 TRBV7-6 TGTGCCAGCAGCCTCGGGAGACGTGGTAACTCACCCCTCCACTTT CASSLGRRGNSPLHF
TRBD1 - TRBJ1-1 TRBV6-2/TRBV6-3 TGTGCCAGCAGTTCGATCAGGGGGTCCTTAACGCGCACTGAAGCTTTCTTT CASSSIRGSLTRTEAFF
TRBD2 - TRBJ2-1 TRBV15 TGTGCCACCAGCGGGGGGGATGAGCAGTTCTTC CATSGGDEQFF
TRBD1 - TRBJ1-2 TRBV7-2 TGTGCCAGCAGCTTAGCGGACAGGGTGTATGGCTACACCTTC CASSLADRVYGYTF
- few TRBJ1-6 TRBV7-2 TGTGCCAGCAGCCCGCTGGGGCATAATTCACCCCTCCACTTT CASSPLGHNSPLHF
TRBD2 - TRBJ2-5 TRBV10-1 TGCGCCAGCAGTGAGTTAAGACTAGCGGGAGGGGAGACCCAGTACTTC CASSELRLAGGETQYF
TRBD2 few TRBJ2-1 TRBV5-1 TGCGCCAGCAGCCCGAATAGCGGGGGGGCCGGCAATGAGCAGTTCTTC CASSPNSGGAGNEQFF
- - TRBJ2-5 TRBV6-6 TGTGCCAGCAGTTACCTACAGGGTGAGACCCAGTACTTC CASSYLQGETQYF
TRBD1 - TRBJ1-1 TRBV27 TGTGCCAGCAGTATTTTTCCCCGACAGGGCCAGGGGGCTTTCTTT CASSIFPRQGQGAFF
TRBD1 few TRBJ1-1 TRBV18 TGTGCCAGCTCACCCCCCGGGACAGGGACGAACACTGAAGCTTTCTTT CASSPPGTGTNTEAFF
TRBD1 - TRBJ2-5 TRBV5-1 TGCGCCAGCAGCCTCAGGGGGCTCGGGGAGACCCAGTACTTC CASSLRGLGETQYF
- - TRBJ2-4 TRBV28 TGTGCCAGCAGTTTTTCGGGGTCCAAAAACATTCAGTACTTC CASSFSGSKNIQYF
TRBD1 - TRBJ1-1 TRBV4-1 TGCGCCAGCAGCCATTGGGACAGGGCGAACACTGAAGCTTTCTTT CASSHWDRANTEAFF
- once TRBJ1-1 TRBV27 TGTGCCAGCAGTTTCGAACCCGAGGGCACTGAAGCTTTCTTT CASSFEPEGTEAFF
TRBD1 - TRBJ1-5 TRBV7-2 TGTGCCAGCAGACCAACAGGGGTTAGCAATCAGCCCCAGCATTTT CASRPTGVSNQPQHF
- - TRBJ2-7 TRBV19 TGTGCCAGTAGTGGGACTGGGAACCCCTCCGAGCAGTACTTC CASSGTGNPSEQYF
TRBD2 - TRBJ2-1 TRBV7-9 TGTGCCAGCAGCCTTTTTGGACTAGTTGGCAATGAGCAGTTCTTC CASSLFGLVGNEQFF
TRBD2 once TRBJ2-7 TRBV28 TGTGCCAGCAGTATCCCCGGGACTAGCGGCCTCTTGTACGAGCAGTACTTC CASSIPGTSGLLYEQYF